This T cell receptor (beta chain) was captured by sequencing in a study of human T cells and chemical hapten exposure. Turning to the study itself: Skin of the upper inner arm, about 2 cm by about 2 cm, received 2% DPC for sensitization.

Germline CDR1 SGHTA, CDR2 FQGNSA. This CDR3 region has 13 residues. V gave up 5 bases and J gave up 3 bases; unmatched junction bases: 3. TCRdb re-called the RACE reads through MiXCR, storing one row per CDR3 protein. Of 150,000 to 200,000 distinct CDR3 sequences listed, about 15% are singletons. As to time point: patch test 1, 2 weeks after DPC sensitization. Treatment noted: therapeutic diphenylcyclopropenone sensitization with weekly scalp DPC. Each patch test followed a blood draw. This receptor was taken from a woman aged 25 to 39 with alopecia areata. Some clones in this sample may be carry-over from other donors' samples. The chain has TRBV7-2 and TRBJ2-5, with TRBD1 identical over 7 bases. The sample consisted of whole blood, taken in connection with sensitization to the hapten diphenylcyclopropenone (DPC). The CDR3 loop reads CASSTGTEETQYF. The CDR3 nucleotides read TGTGCCAGCAGCACCGGGACAGAAGAGACCCAGTACTTC.